This T cell receptor beta chain was profiled in a study of blood T cell repertoires in COVID-19. Study summary: Sample material is recorded as cDNA or gDNA derived from T cells, B-cell-depleted T cells, or PBMCs.

CDR1 SGHTA and CDR2 FQGNSA come from the germline V gene. The CDR3 is 15 residues long. The V segment lost 5 bases and the J segment 6 bases; nucleotides outside the gene matches: 10. Original methodology: How many nucleated cells were present was estimated from reference gene primer amplification. Profiled with immunoSEQ multiplex PCR; TCRdb holds only in-frame clones, not every one. The DNA was the basis for D and trimming; V, J and clone size are from that table. The sample includes about 38,000 clones, around 87% seen only once; the top ten take approximately 25%. V and J are TRBV7-2 and TRBJ2-3; 8 nucleotides agree with TRBD2. This sequence was found in a man over 45 with active or convalescent COVID-19. Sequenced material: peripheral blood. The CDR3 sequence: CASSPGTSRTDTQYF. CDR3 DNA sequence: TGTGCCAGCAGCCCCGGGACTAGTAGAACGGATACGCAGTATTTT.